This T cell receptor (beta chain) was found in a study of post-analysis software for immune sequencing data. Study results and caveats: Patients carried five TRBV segments more frequently than controls did, and TRBV5-6, TRBV5-1 and TRBV20-1 were among them.

Germline V lookup: CDR1 SGHRS, CDR2 YFSETQ. This CDR3 has 13 residues. V was trimmed by 0 bases and J by 5 bases, leaving 6 bases between them. This clonotype was counted at least ten times. Its specificity is not known. Prepared TCR beta cDNA libraries contained unique molecular identifiers. TCRdb re-called the PCR reads with MiXCR, one entry per CDR3 protein. The sample gives around 250,000 distinct CDR3 sequences, 30% to 45% of which show up once; approximately 4.6% is in the top ten. The chain carries TRBV5-1 and TRBJ1-5; D perhaps matches TRBD1 (5 bases). The TCR originated in a girl aged 5 to 17 with multiple sclerosis. Sample: blood. CDR3 residues: CASSLGGHQPQHF. In DNA form, the CDR3 reads TGCGCCAGCAGCTTGGGGGGCCATCAGCCCCAGCATTTT. Full variable domain (outside the CDR3, taken from reference TRBV5-1 and TRBJ1-5): KAGVTQTPRYLIKTRGQQVTLSCSPISGHRSVSWYQQTPGQGLQFLFEYFSETQRNKGNFPGRFSGRQFSNSRSEMNVSTLELGDSALYLCASSLGGHQPQHFGDGTRLSIL.